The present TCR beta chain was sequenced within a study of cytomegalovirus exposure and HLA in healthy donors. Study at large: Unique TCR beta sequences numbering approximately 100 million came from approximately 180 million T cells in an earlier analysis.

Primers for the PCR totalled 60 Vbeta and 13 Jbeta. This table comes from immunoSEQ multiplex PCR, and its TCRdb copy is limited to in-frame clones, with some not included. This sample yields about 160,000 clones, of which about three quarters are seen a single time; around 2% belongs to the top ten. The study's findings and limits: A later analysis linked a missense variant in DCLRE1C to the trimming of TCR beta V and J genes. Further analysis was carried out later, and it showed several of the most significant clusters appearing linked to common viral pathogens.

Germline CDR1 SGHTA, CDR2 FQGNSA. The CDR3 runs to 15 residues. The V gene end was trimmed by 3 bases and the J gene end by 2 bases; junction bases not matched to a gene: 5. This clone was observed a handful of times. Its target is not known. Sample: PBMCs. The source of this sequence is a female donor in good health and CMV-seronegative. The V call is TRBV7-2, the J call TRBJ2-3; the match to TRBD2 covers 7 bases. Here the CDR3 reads CASSFYGGTTDTQYF. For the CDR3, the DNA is TGTGCCAGCAGCTTTTACGGGGGGACCACAGATACGCAGTATTTT.